Sequencing of this TCR beta chain was carried out in a study of post-analysis software for immune sequencing data. Study-level information: Both relapsing-remitting and secondary progressive multiple sclerosis featured among the disease courses, as did progressive-relapsing multiple sclerosis.

Study-level points and caveats: Higher frequency in patients than in controls was seen for a handful of TRBV segments, with TRBV5-6, TRBV5-1 and TRBV20-1 among them. Strong same-batch co-clustering of samples appeared with F measure clustering. Multiple sclerosis patients had significantly lower normalized Chao1 diversity than controls.

Unique molecular identifiers had been added to the TCR beta cDNA libraries. TCRdb recomputed calls from the PCR reads with MiXCR, one row per CDR3 protein. The sample consists of around 500,000 distinct CDR3 sequences, less than 40% of them appearing once. With regard to this clonotype: The antigen is unknown.

CDR1 SGHRS and CDR2 YFSETQ come from the germline V gene. CDR3 length equals 14 residues. Trimming removed 2 bases at V and 4 bases at J, with 12 bases between. Sequencing input: blood. This clonotype was obtained from a girl between 2 and 17 years old with multiple sclerosis. V and J are TRBV5-1 and TRBJ1-1; possibly TRBD1 for D (5 bases). CDR3 residues: CASSLRGASTEAFF. The CDR3 region has the DNA TGCGCCAGCAGCTTACGAGGGGCGAGCACTGAAGCTTTCTTT. Full variable domain (missing parts from reference TRBV5-1 and TRBJ1-1): KAGVTQTPRYLIKTRGQQVTLSCSPISGHRSVSWYQQTPGQGLQFLFEYFSETQRNKGNFPGRFSGRQFSNSRSEMNVSTLELGDSALYLCASSLRGASTEAFFGQGTRLTVV.